The entry below describes one T cell receptor (beta chain). Germline loops: CDR1 MNHEY, CDR2 SVGAGI. The CDR3 totals 15 residues. J lost 3 bases, V lost 6 bases, and 10 bases had no gene match. Profiled with immunoSEQ multiplex PCR; TCRdb holds only in-frame clones, not every one. The sample contains roughly 200,000 clones, about 93% of which appear only once. These data originate in a study of control samples from healthy donors and cancer patients. This TCR came from a man aged 18 to 29 in good health. Sequencing was carried out using blood. This chain links TRBV6-5 with TRBJ1-2; 7 bases agree with TRBD1. The CDR3 nucleotides read TGTGCCAGCAGGGAGGCCCCGGGACAGCACTATGGCTACACCTTC. Translating gives CASREAPGQHYGYTF.